This TCR beta chain appears in the sequencing data of a study of blood T cell repertoires in COVID-19. About the study: Sites across the United States, Italy and Spain contributed samples from acute and convalescent COVID-19. Nucleic acid was either cDNA or gDNA, and it came from T cells, B-cell-depleted T cells, or PBMCs.

Individuals aged 18 to 89 years were recruited from about two dozen US areas. Per germline, CDR1 MNHEY and CDR2 SMNVEV (reference sequence). This CDR3 comprises 16 residues. The J segment lost 3 bases and the V segment lost 4 bases, leaving 7 bases of the junction unmatched. Original analysis: Reference gene primers were amplified, and this amplification served to estimate nucleated cell counts. Produced via immunoSEQ multiplex PCR; TCRdb's table is partial and in-frame only. V, J and clone size are taken as reported in that table, and D and trimming were inferred from the DNA itself. The table shows about 270,000 clones, with approximately 90% occurring only once.

The chain is built from TRBV27 and TRBJ2-1; 9 nucleotides line up with TRBD2. Sequenced: PBMCs or T cells enriched from blood (not recorded which). The TCR sequence derives from a woman between 25 and 40 years old with acute COVID-19. The DNA of the CDR3 is TGTGCCAGCAGTTACAGCGGGAGGCCGCACTACAATGAGCAGTTCTTC. Protein: CASSYSGRPHYNEQFF.